Sequencing of this T cell receptor (beta chain) was carried out in a study of blood T cell repertoires in COVID-19. At the level of the study: Samples of COVID-19 (acute and convalescent) were obtained from the United States, Italy and Spain.

Followed over time, Seattle patients had been enrolled while infection was active. V was clipped by 3 bases and J by 4 bases, with 10 bases between them. CDR3 size: 14 residues. Germline-derived CDR1 and CDR2 are LNHDA and SQIVND (reference sequence). Authors' data handling: Estimates of nucleated cell counts were drawn from the amplification of reference gene primers. Produced via immunoSEQ multiplex PCR; TCRdb's table is partial and in-frame only. The V and J calls and the clone size are those of that table, but D and trimming were determined from the DNA. The sample holds 140,000 or so clones, roughly 89% seen once.

This clonotype was sampled from a man aged 25 to 40 with COVID-19, enrolled during active disease. The sequenced material came from peripheral blood. The chain couples TRBV19 to TRBJ1-5; weak D call: TRBD1 (5 bases). This chain's CDR3 is CASSIFQGNQPQHF. In DNA, the CDR3 is TGTGCCAGTAGTATTTTTCAGGGAAATCAGCCCCAGCATTTT.